This T cell receptor beta chain was recovered during a study of graft-versus-host responses after intestinal transplantation (dated by TCRdb to about 2021). Study-level background: Multivisceral, liver-intestinal, or isolated intestinal transplants were received by the recipients. Every recipient was given anti-thymocyte globulin induction, followed by roughly 3 years of maintenance tacrolimus and steroids. Bulk TCR-beta CDR3 sequencing was used to track graft-versus-host and host-versus-graft alloreactive T cell clones in the graft, circulation and bone marrow after intestinal transplantation. Alloreactive clones were identified by sequencing pre-transplant mixed lymphocyte reaction products and comparing these products with unstimulated pre-transplant donor and recipient T cells. The cohort enrolled about two dozen intestinal transplant recipients, one of whom was a retransplant, and 3 patients without pretransplant specimens were excluded. Donor T cell macrochimerism was defined as a peak of at least 4% donor T cells among recipient peripheral blood mononuclear cells. Rather than being sequenced by the commercial service, samples from three later patients were sequenced in-house on an Illumina MiSeq and processed with MiXCR.

Concerning this clone: Its antigen remains undetermined. Per-base quality was not reported, and no clone a single base away is much larger than it.

Receptor libraries were prepared by the immunoSEQ multiplex PCR assay. For most patients, genomic DNA was isolated with the Qiagen DNeasy Blood and Tissue Kit and shipped frozen to Adaptive Biotechnologies for TCR sequencing. High-throughput TCR-beta CDR3 sequencing of genomic DNA from most patients was performed by Adaptive Biotechnologies. Per the original workflow: TCR sequencing data were retrieved from Adaptive's ImmunoSEQ software for more than 15 patients, whereas a few other patients were processed with MiXCR and VDJtools. CD4 versus CD8 sorting errors were corrected by removing sequences found in both subsets at a frequency ratio below 5:1. CDR3 nucleotide sequences shared between donor and recipient were removed because their origin could not be assigned. To count as alloreactive, a clone needed at least 2-fold expansion over unstimulated cells and a minimum CFSE-low frequency of 0.002% (template counts) or 0.001% (read counts). Clones detected in sequenced pre-transplant spleen, lymph node, or MLR CFSE-low populations of the donor or recipient were defined as mappable. The cumulative frequency of alloreactive clones was calculated as a percentage of all sequences, weighted by copy number. As stored in TCRdb, this immuneACCESS dataset retains in-frame rearrangements with V and J assigned. A fraction of the clones does not appear; measured against another copy, unresolved V genes explain less than half of the discrepancy, and the remainder lacks a known reason. V and J calls and clone size are those listed in that table; D and trimming were worked out from the DNA. For this sample there are approximately 80,000 clones; about 88% appear just once. Around 0.35% of the sample belongs to the ten largest clones.

Cut back by 1 base and 3 bases, the V and J ends lie 9 bases apart. From cysteine to phenylalanine, the CDR3 is 15 amino acids long. The CDR3 DNA has 45 bases and is translated from base 1. Based on the germline V gene (reference sequence), the CDR1 and CDR2 sequences are SEHNR and FQNEAQ. This specimen's time point label, interpreted: cells obtained before transplantation from donor or recipient. CD3+CD4+ and CD3+CD8+ populations were FACS-sorted from unstimulated pre-transplant donor and recipient cells taken from spleen or lymph nodes. What the research found in general, with its limitations: The conclusions were limited by the relatively low number and heterogeneity of the intestinal transplant patients. GvH clones turned up in recipient bone marrow, with some appearing earlier in ileal mucosa or blood, a pattern consistent with an intestinal mucosal origin. Patients with donor T cell macrochimerism had high GvH to HvG T cell clonal ratios in their allografts. Early after transplant, declines in HvG clones were associated with peak levels of circulating GvH clones.

The TCR comes from a human donor who received an intestinal transplant. The chain is assembled from TRBV7-9 and TRBJ1-4; the D gene identity is not certain. Sample: unstimulated CD4+ T cells sorted from spleen or lymph node cells, taken before intestinal transplant. The CDR3 in this case is CASSLVGGSNEKLFF. Here is the DNA: TGTGCCAGCAGCTTAGTTGGCGGGTCTAATGAAAAACTGTTTTTT.